These T cell receptor beta chains were read from a single sample in a study of cytomegalovirus exposure and HLA in healthy donors. TCRdb keeps only in-frame clones here, not all; method: immunoSEQ multiplex PCR. The sample carries roughly 130,000 clones, over 60% recorded once. Sequenced material: PBMCs. The receptors come from a man younger than 30 in good health and CMV-seronegative. Each CDR3 is given with its conserved first and last residue. Each record gives: clone size, D gene, V gene, J gene, CDR3 protein, CDR3 DNA. The D gene is left open where the match is weak. For some rows the clone size is stated as once, few or many, or as a class when expanded; others skip it.

>-|-|TRBV27|TRBJ2-5
CASGLWGGTQYF
TGTGCCAGCGGACTCTGGGGTGGGACCCAGTACTTC
>few|TRBD2|TRBV5-1|TRBJ2-1
CASSLDSGRTNEQFF
TGCGCCAGCAGCTTGGATAGCGGGAGGACAAATGAGCAGTTCTTC
>-|TRBD1|TRBV29-1|TRBJ2-1
CSVESRDRAYNEQFF
TGCAGCGTTGAATCCCGGGACAGGGCCTACAATGAGCAGTTCTTC
>-|TRBD2|TRBV10-1|TRBJ2-3
CASSTVASGGTDTQYF
TGCGCCAGCAGCACCGTCGCTAGCGGCGGCACAGATACGCAGTATTTT
>-|-|TRBV18|TRBJ1-5
CASSPSGGARSNQPQHF
TGTGCCAGCTCACCATCGGGGGGCGCCCGGAGCAATCAGCCCCAGCATTTT
>-|-|TRBV27|TRBJ2-7
CASSFRGSSYEQYF
TGTGCCAGCAGTTTTCGGGGTTCCTCCTACGAGCAGTACTTC
>-|TRBD1|TRBV27|TRBJ1-5
CASSLGQGARQPQHF
TGTGCCAGCAGCCTGGGACAGGGGGCTCGGCAGCCCCAGCATTTT
>-|-|TRBV6-1|TRBJ1-2
CASSAIRYSHYGYTF
TGTGCCAGCAGTGCAATAAGGTACAGCCACTATGGCTACACCTTC
>-|-|TRBV25-1|TRBJ1-2
CASRDTGRDGYTF
TGTGCCAGCCGGGACACCGGTCGTGATGGCTACACCTTC
>-|TRBD2|TRBV7-7|TRBJ2-7
CASSLLAGGTYEQYF
TGTGCCAGCAGCTTACTAGCGGGCGGCACCTACGAGCAGTACTTC
>-|-|TRBV6-1|TRBJ1-5
CASSVTGVGNQPQHF
TGTGCCAGCAGTGTAACGGGGGTCGGCAATCAGCCCCAGCATTTT
>-|TRBD2|TRBV7-9|TRBJ2-7
CSSSPSGRAYEQYF
TGTTCCAGCAGCCCAAGCGGGAGGGCCTACGAGCAGTACTTC
>-|TRBD1|TRBV30|TRBJ2-7
CAWSKTGAYEQYF
TGTGCCTGGAGCAAGACAGGGGCCTACGAGCAGTACTTC
>few|-|TRBV15|TRBJ2-7
CATSRGRDSYEQYF
TGTGCCACCAGCAGAGGTCGGGACTCCTACGAGCAGTACTTC
>-|-|TRBV7-9|TRBJ1-6
CASSLLRQSNSPLHF
TGTGCCAGCAGCTTACTCCGACAGTCCAATTCACCCCTCCACTTT
>few|-|TRBV5-1|TRBJ1-6
CASKQTATSSPLHF
TGCGCCAGCAAACAGACAGCCACTTCTTCACCCCTCCACTTT
>-|-|TRBV7-9|TRBJ1-1
CASTVGVEAFF
TGTGCCAGCACCGTCGGGGTAGAAGCTTTCTTT
>-|TRBD1|TRBV4-1|TRBJ2-1
CASSWTGDTYNEQFF
TGCGCCAGCAGCTGGACAGGCGATACCTACAATGAGCAGTTCTTC
>-|TRBD1|TRBV28|TRBJ1-3
CASSRQGSGNTIYF
TGTGCCAGCAGTCGACAGGGATCTGGAAACACCATATATTTT
>-|TRBD1|TRBV10-2|TRBJ2-4
CASTPLGGGYIQYF
TGCGCCAGCACCCCCCTAGGGGGCGGTTACATTCAGTACTTC
>-|-|TRBV2|TRBJ2-1
CASSERAMAGGNEQFF
TGTGCCAGCAGTGAACGGGCCATGGCTGGAGGCAATGAGCAGTTCTTC
>-|-|TRBV29-1|TRBJ2-1
CSGLPSGREIRNEQFF
TGCAGCGGCTTACCCTCGGGGCGGGAAATAAGGAATGAGCAGTTCTTC
>-|-|TRBV6-1|TRBJ1-3
CASSEHTRGNTIYF
TGTGCCAGCAGTGAGCATACTAGGGGAAACACCATATATTTT
>-|-|TRBV5-1|TRBJ2-2
CATSANTGELFF
TGCGCCACCTCCGCGAACACCGGGGAGCTGTTTTTT
>-|-|TRBV5-1|TRBJ1-2
CASSLQGYGYPF
TGCGCCAGCAGCCTACAGGGCTATGGCTACCCCTTC
>-|TRBD2|TRBV4-2|TRBJ2-1
CASSWTSGTGEQFF
TGTGCCAGCAGCTGGACTAGCGGGACGGGTGAGCAGTTCTTC
>-|-|TRBV5-1|TRBJ2-7
CASSLARQGFSSYEQYF
TGCGCCAGCAGCTTGGCCCGGCAGGGGTTCAGCTCCTACGAGCAGTACTTC
>-|TRBD1|TRBV6-6|TRBJ1-2
CASGGQVYGYTF
TGTGCCAGCGGGGGACAGGTCTATGGCTACACCTTC
>-|TRBD1|TRBV27|TRBJ1-4
CASGRQGNEKLFF
TGTGCCAGCGGGAGACAGGGGAACGAAAAACTGTTTTTT
>-|-|TRBV14|TRBJ2-7
CASSQVSYEQYF
TGTGCCAGCAGCCAAGTCAGCTACGAGCAGTACTTC
>-|TRBD1|TRBV6-5|TRBJ1-1
CASSRDRGNTEAFF
TGTGCCAGCAGTAGGGACAGGGGGAACACTGAAGCTTTCTTT
>-|-|TRBV7-9|TRBJ1-4
CASSARGGTNEKLFF
TGTGCCAGCAGCGCCCGAGGTGGGACTAATGAAAAACTGTTTTTT
>-|TRBD2|TRBV7-9|TRBJ2-1
CAGSSRTRVEYNEQFF
TGTGCCGGCAGCTCACGGACTAGAGTTGAATACAATGAGCAGTTCTTC
>few|TRBD2|TRBV9|TRBJ2-1
CASSAQPRGLAGTDEQFF
TGTGCCAGCAGCGCACAGCCCCGGGGACTAGCGGGAACCGATGAGCAGTTCTTC
>once|TRBD1|TRBV7-2|TRBJ1-5
CASSLGTGGSQPQHF
TGTGCCAGCAGCTTAGGGACAGGGGGTAGTCAGCCCCAGCATTTT
>-|-|TRBV7-2|TRBJ2-7
CASSKQGAGGPGEQYF
TGTGCCAGCAGCAAACAGGGGGCGGGAGGTCCTGGCGAGCAGTACTTC
>few|-|TRBV19|TRBJ1-5
CASSRQAFYQPQHF
TGTGCCAGTAGTAGGCAGGCCTTTTATCAGCCCCAGCATTTT
>few|-|TRBV5-1|TRBJ2-7
CASSLSQAISSREQYF
TGCGCCAGCAGCTTGTCTCAGGCGATTTCATCCAGGGAGCAGTACTTC
>-|-|TRBV11-2|TRBJ2-7
CASSPRDTVAHEQYF
TGTGCCAGCAGCCCCCGGGACACGGTAGCGCACGAGCAGTACTTC
>-|-|TRBV9|TRBJ1-6
CASSIGEINSPLHF
TGTGCCAGCAGCATCGGGGAGATAAATTCACCCCTCCACTTT